What follows is one T cell receptor beta chain and its context. The record originates from a study of blood T cell repertoires in COVID-19. Study overall: Samples taken during acute and convalescent COVID-19 were collected in the United States, Italy and Spain. Sources were T cells, B-cell-depleted T cells, or PBMCs; the material itself was cDNA or gDNA.

The CDR3 has 16 residues. The ends were cut back, 2 bases at V and 3 bases at J, with 13 bases in the middle. Germline values: CDR1 LGHNA, CDR2 YSLEER. In the original analysis: Reference gene primer amplification gave nucleated cell count estimates. Only in-frame clones appear in the TCRdb table, and some are missing; sequencing was by immunoSEQ multiplex PCR. That table is the source of V, J and clone size, and D and trimming were worked out from the DNA. The profile covers 120,000 or so clones, with 87% appearing a single time and more than 2% taken by the ten largest. The TCR originated in a woman between 45 and 65 years old with acute or convalescent COVID-19. Sequencing was performed on peripheral blood. This sequence joins TRBV4-3 and TRBJ1-4, with a possible D match to TRBD1 (6 bases). The CDR3 DNA follows: TGCGCCAGCAGCCAAAATACAGGGCTAGCTAATGAAAAACTGTTTTTT. This translates into CASSQNTGLANEKLFF.